These 5 T cell receptor beta chains were all obtained from the same sample, sequenced in a study of low-dose radiotherapy and immunotherapy resistance in tumors. Time point here: before trial treatment. Alpha and beta chains were covered, as first-strand cDNA relied on TRAV- and TRBV-specific primers. TCR amplification involved about 21 PCR cycles with a constant-region primer and V-primer adapter. TCRdb independently ran MiXCR on the reads; one entry per CDR3 protein. The profile shows tens of thousands of distinct CDR3 sequences, 9.4% of them singletons. This material consisted of PBMCs, taken before treatment. These receptors originate from a male donor with prostate cancer.

This clonotype was counted many times. This chain uses TRBV29-1 with TRBJ2-7; D is undetermined. The CDR3 runs 13 residues. CDR1 and CDR2 (germline): SQVTM, ANQGSEA. V was pared by 7 bases and J by 6 bases, with 19 bases between. The CDR3 sequence is CSAAHTLEAEQYF. As DNA, the CDR3 is TGCAGCGCCGCCCACACTCTAGAGGCCGAGCAGTACTTC.

This clonotype has ten or more counts. The genes are TRBV28 and TRBJ1-5; D unresolved. The V end lost 10 bases, the J end lost 4 bases, and 14 bases lay between the germline ends. CDR1 and CDR2 from the germline V gene are MDHEN and SYDVKM. CDR3 length: 13 amino acids. CDR3 in DNA: TGTGCCACCAACGACCCCAGGAATCAGCCCCAGCATTTT. It specifies CATNDPRNQPQHF.

Ten or more counts support this clonotype. The chain uses TRBV20-1 and TRBJ2-2; 15 nucleotides line up with TRBD2. V was clipped by 5 bases and J by 6 bases; unmatched bases: 7. The CDR3 spans 16 residues. Germline loops: CDR1 DFQATT, CDR2 SNEGSKA (reference sequence). CDR3 nucleotides: TGCAGTGCTGAGGGGACTAGCGGGAGGCGGGCCGGGGAGCTGTTTTTT. It yields the protein CSAEGTSGRRAGELFF.

This clonotype came up many times. The V gene is TRBV6-5, the J gene TRBJ1-5; 7 bases are a match to TRBD1. The ends lost 6 bases at V and 3 bases at J; junction bases unmatched: 8. Germline CDR1 is MNHEY and CDR2 is SVGAGI. The CDR3 extends over 15 amino acids. The CDR3 sequence: CASSQQGRDNQPQHF. The DNA for the CDR3 is TGTGCCAGCAGCCAACAGGGGAGGGACAATCAGCCCCAGCATTTT.

This clonotype was counted at least ten times. The genes are TRBV20-1 and TRBJ1-1, with TRBD1 identical over 9 bases. V lost 3 bases to trimming and J lost 5 bases; unmatched junction nucleotides: 7. CDR1 and CDR2 (germline): DFQATT, SNEGSKA (reference sequence). This CDR3 has 14 amino acids. DNA for the CDR3: TGCAGTGCTAGCCAGGGACAGGGATTTACTGAAGCTTTCTTT. Its protein is CSASQGQGFTEAFF.